Listed below are T cell receptor beta chains from one sample, sequenced in a study of Ad26.COV2.S vaccination and SARS-CoV-2 variants. Clones were read by immunoSEQ multiplex PCR, and TCRdb kept only the in-frame ones, dropping some. This sample carries about 350,000 clones, around 90% of them seen once, and the ten largest clones take approximately 5.9%. This sample comprised peripheral blood, obtained in a trial of Ad26.COV2.S vaccine versus placebo. The receptors stem from a person aged 18-65 years who received the Ad26.COV2.S COVID-19 vaccine or a placebo. Both conserved end residues are part of each CDR3. Each record gives: V gene, D gene, J gene, CDR3 protein. The D gene is left open where the match is weak.

TRBV6-5,-,TRBJ2-6,CATQGLSSGANVLTF
TRBV5-5,TRBD2,TRBJ2-1,CASSPNASGATYNEQFF
TRBV25-1,-,TRBJ1-2,CASSERGAGASYGYTF
TRBV6-5,TRBD1,TRBJ2-3,CASKTGTGADTQYF
TRBV5-4,TRBD1,TRBJ1-1,CASSRAGGNTEAFF
TRBV6-5,-,TRBJ2-1,CASTNYNEQFF
TRBV18,TRBD1,TRBJ1-2,CASSQGQGVGYTF
TRBV10-1,-,TRBJ2-1,CASRGRKGHPWQFF
TRBV30,-,TRBJ1-3,CAWSVPSADSGNTIYF
TRBV28,-,TRBJ2-6,CASTEWVRTSGANVLTF
TRBV15,TRBD2,TRBJ2-1,CATSRPPRAGVVLGGNEQFF
TRBV21-1,-,TRBJ1-5,CASSTWDSYSNQPQHF
TRBV7-3,-,TRBJ1-3,CASSLGGRGNTIYF
TRBV5-6,TRBD1,TRBJ1-2,CASSWWGQDVYGYTF
TRBV7-3,TRBD2,TRBJ2-2,CASSLTMREGPGGELFF
TRBV19,-,TRBJ2-5,CASSITRSGAETQYF
TRBV7-2,-,TRBJ1-2,CASSLYGLGGYTF
TRBV7-6,TRBD1,TRBJ2-3,CASSTPGQGSDTQYF